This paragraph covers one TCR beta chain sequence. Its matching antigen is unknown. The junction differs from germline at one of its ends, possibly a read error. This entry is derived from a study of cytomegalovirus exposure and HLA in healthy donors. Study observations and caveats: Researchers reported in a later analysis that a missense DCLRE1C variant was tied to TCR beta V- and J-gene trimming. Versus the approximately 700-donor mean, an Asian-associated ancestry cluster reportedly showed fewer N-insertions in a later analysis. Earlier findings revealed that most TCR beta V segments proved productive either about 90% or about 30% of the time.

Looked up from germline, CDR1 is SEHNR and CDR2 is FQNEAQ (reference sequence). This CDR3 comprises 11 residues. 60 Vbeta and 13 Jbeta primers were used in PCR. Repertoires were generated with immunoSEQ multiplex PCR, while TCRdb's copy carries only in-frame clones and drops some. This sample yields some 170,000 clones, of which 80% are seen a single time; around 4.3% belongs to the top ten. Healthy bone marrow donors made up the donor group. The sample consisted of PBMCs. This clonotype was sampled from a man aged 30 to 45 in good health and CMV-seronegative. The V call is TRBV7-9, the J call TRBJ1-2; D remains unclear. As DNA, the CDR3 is TGTGCCAGCAGCTTAATTCGTGCGGTTTCCTTC. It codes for CASSLIRAVSF.